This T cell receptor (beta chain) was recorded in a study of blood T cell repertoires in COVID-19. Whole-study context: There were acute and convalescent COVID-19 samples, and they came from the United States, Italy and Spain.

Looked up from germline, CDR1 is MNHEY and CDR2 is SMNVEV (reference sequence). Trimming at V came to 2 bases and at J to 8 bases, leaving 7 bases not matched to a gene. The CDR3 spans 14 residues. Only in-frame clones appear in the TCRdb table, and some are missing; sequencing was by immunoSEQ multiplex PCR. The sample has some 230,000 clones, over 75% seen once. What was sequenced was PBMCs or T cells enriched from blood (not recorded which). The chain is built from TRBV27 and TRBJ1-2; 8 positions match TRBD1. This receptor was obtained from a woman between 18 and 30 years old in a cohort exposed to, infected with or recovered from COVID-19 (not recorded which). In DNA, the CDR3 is TGTGCCAGCAGTTTAGAGACAGGGGCTGGCGGCTACACCTTC. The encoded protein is CASSLETGAGGYTF.